This T cell receptor (beta chain) is drawn from a study of T-cell memory formation after mild COVID-19. About the study: For the most part, TCR clusters were specific to one donor.

General study results and limits: Whereas later expanders leaned CD4+, clones contracting day 15 to 85 showed a balanced CD4/CD8 makeup. In second-wave clones peaking day 37, SARS-CoV-2 specificity remained unconfirmed. Several responding clones turned up in pre-infection memory, indicating that cross-reactive memory may have taken part.

TCRdb reprocessed the 5' RACE reads with MiXCR, giving one entry per CDR3 protein. The table shows about 340,000 distinct CDR3 sequences, with approximately 16% occurring only once. Germline CDR1 is SGHTA and CDR2 is FQGNSA. CDR3 length equals 14 residues. Between the trimmed V and J ends, which lost 2 bases and 3 bases, there was a span of 9 bases. Comments on this clonotype: What it recognizes is unknown.

This chain joins TRBV7-2 and TRBJ2-3, with D perhaps TRBD2 (5 bases). Sequencing was carried out using PBMCs or a T cell subset sorted from them (not recorded which). The TCR sequence derives from a man between 18 and 35 years old who had mild COVID-19 (a few samples of this study predate the infection). Cell type and time point are not known. The CDR3 region has the DNA TGTGCCAGCAGCTTATCCCTAGCAACAGATACGCAGTATTTT. Amino acid sequence: CASSLSLATDTQYF.